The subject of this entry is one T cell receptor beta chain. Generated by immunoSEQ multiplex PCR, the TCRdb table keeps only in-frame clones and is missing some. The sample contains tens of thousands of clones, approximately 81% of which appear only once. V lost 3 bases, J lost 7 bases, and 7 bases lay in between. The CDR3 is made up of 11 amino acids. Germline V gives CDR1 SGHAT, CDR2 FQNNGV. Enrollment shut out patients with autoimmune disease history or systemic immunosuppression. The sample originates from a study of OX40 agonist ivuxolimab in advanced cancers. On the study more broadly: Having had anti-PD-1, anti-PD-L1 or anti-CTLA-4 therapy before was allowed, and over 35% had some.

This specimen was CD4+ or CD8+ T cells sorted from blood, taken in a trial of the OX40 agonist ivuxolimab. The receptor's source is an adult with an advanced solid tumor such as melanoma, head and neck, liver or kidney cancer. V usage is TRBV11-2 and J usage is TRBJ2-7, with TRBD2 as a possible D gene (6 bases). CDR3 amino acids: CASSFGGEQYF. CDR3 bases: TGTGCCAGCAGCTTCGGGGGTGAGCAGTACTTC.